This T cell receptor (beta chain) was recovered during a study of T cell changes during pregnancy in multiple sclerosis. The V gene lost 0 bases and the J gene lost 6 bases, with 16 bases spanning the gap. Germline V lookup: CDR1 SGDLS, CDR2 YYNGEE. CDR3 length: 16 amino acids. TCRdb's table, derived via immunoSEQ multiplex PCR, lists solely in-frame clones and lacks some. The data hold approximately 89,000 clones, with 94% observed a single time. The sample in question was peripheral blood, obtained in the third trimester of pregnancy. This receptor was obtained from a female donor with multiple sclerosis, enrolled in a pregnancy study. The V call is TRBV9, the J call TRBJ2-1, with a tentative D call TRBD2 (6 bases). The CDR3 DNA follows: TGTGCCAGCAGCGTAGTCGGGGGTTTAGGGCCCAATGAGCAGTTCTTC. Its protein is CASSVVGGLGPNEQFF.